This T cell receptor beta chain stems from a study of cytomegalovirus exposure and HLA in healthy donors. Whole-study results and caveats: Prior analysis indicated that the majority of TCR beta V segments exhibited productivity approximately 87% or approximately 30% of the time. Rare sequences made up most TCRs, while some public TCRs were found in many donors.

Use of 60 Vbeta and 13 Jbeta primers characterized the PCR. Method: immunoSEQ multiplex PCR; TCRdb's copy keeps in-frame clones and lacks some. Among around 120,000 clones listed, about 73% were seen once. Worth noting for this clone: Its antigen is as yet unknown.

CDR3 length: 13 residues. Germline V gene sequence: CDR1 KGHSH, CDR2 LQKENI. V shed 2 bases and J 5 bases; nucleotides not matched to a gene: 0. Sequenced input: PBMCs. This chain uses TRBV18 with TRBJ2-7; 10 bases align to TRBD2. The TCR was taken from a woman aged 40 to 50 in good health and CMV-seronegative. CDR3 loop: CASSPGLADEQYF. For the CDR3, the DNA is TGTGCCAGCTCACCAGGACTAGCGGACGAGCAGTACTTC.